The TCR beta chain described here comes from a study of T cells in Graves' hyperthyroidism and ophthalmopathy. It was uncontrolled infection, other autoimmune disease, pregnancy or lactation that excluded patients. RNA transcripts were the template for amplifying TCR beta CDR3 regions. The primer set for the first-round RT-PCR of the TCR CDR3 was HTBI. TCRdb reprocessed the multiplex PCR reads with MiXCR, giving one entry per CDR3 protein. The sample includes 600,000 to 750,000 distinct CDR3 sequences, approximately 15% of them seen just once. After removal of 6 bases from V and 4 bases from J, the junction contained 6 bases not matched to a gene. Germline CDR1 reads MNHNS; CDR2 reads SASEGT. The CDR3 spans 13 residues.

Sequenced sample: blood. This receptor was taken from a man aged 45-60 years with Graves' hyperthyroidism. V and J are TRBV6-1 and TRBJ2-7; 7 bases match TRBD2. DNA of the CDR3: TGTGCCAGCAGCCGGACTAGAGAGTACGAGCAGTACTTC. It specifies CASSRTREYEQYF.